The 27 T cell receptor beta chains given below trace back to one sample, sequenced in a study of T cells in Graves' hyperthyroidism and ophthalmopathy. Amplified TCR beta CDR3 regions derived from RNA transcripts. Primed by the HTBI set, a first-round RT-PCR was run on the TCR CDR3. One entry per CDR3 protein results from TCRdb running MiXCR on the multiplex PCR reads. The sample comprises about 770,000 distinct CDR3 sequences, roughly a sixth of which are singletons, and 16% rests with the top ten. Input material: blood. All receptors derive from a woman aged 45-60 years with Graves' hyperthyroidism that later progressed to Graves' ophthalmopathy.

V and J are TRBV7-8 and TRBJ1-2; 12 bases fit TRBD1. J was trimmed by 7 bases and V by 2 bases; bases with no gene match: 5. Germline lookup yields CDR1 SGHVS and CDR2 FQNEAQ. This CDR3 has 15 amino acids. In DNA, the CDR3 is TGTGCCAGCAGCTTACTAAGGGACAGGGGGCTTGGCTACACCTTC. Protein: CASSLLRDRGLGYTF.

This chain joins TRBV20-1 and TRBJ1-4; tentative D call: TRBD1 (5 bases). V was trimmed by 0 bases and J by 0 bases, leaving 11 bases between them. This CDR3 comprises 16 residues. CDR1 and CDR2 (germline): DFQATT, SNEGSKA (reference sequence). The CDR3 DNA sequence: TGCAGTGCTAGAGATTTCAGGGAGGCAACTAATGAAAAACTGTTTTTT. It yields the protein CSARDFREATNEKLFF.

Note on this clonotype: Sequence at one end of the junction differs from germline and may be a read error. V is TRBV27 and J is TRBJ2-1; the D gene is possibly TRBD2 (7 bases). Germline assignment: CDR1 MNHEY and CDR2 SMNVEV (reference sequence). This CDR3 has 15 amino acids. This chain's CDR3 is CASSLRGGLHNEHFF. The CDR3 DNA reads TGTGCCAGCAGTTTAAGGGGGGGCCTACACAATGAGCATTTCTTC.

There are a few counts of this clonotype. The gene calls are TRBV6-1 and TRBJ1-2; 9 bases map to TRBD1. The CDR3 contains 15 residues. After removal of 0 bases from V and 8 bases from J, the junction contained 7 bases not matched to a gene. Germline CDR1 reads MNHNS; CDR2 reads SASEGT. The CDR3 coding sequence is TGTGCCAGCAGTGAAGCGAGGGGACAGGGACGCGGCTACACCTTC. Its translation is CASSEARGQGRGYTF.

This clonotype was observed a few times. V usage is TRBV9 and J usage is TRBJ2-3; the match to TRBD2 covers 11 bases. The CDR3 length is 16 residues. Germline V gives CDR1 SGDLS, CDR2 YYNGEE. Trimming took 4 bases from V and 1 from J; bases not matched to a gene: 5. The CDR3 region has the DNA TGTGCCAGCAGCCCAATAGCGGGGGGGCGCACAGATACGCAGTATTTT. Translation: CASSPIAGGRTDTQYF. Variable domain in full (rest from reference TRBV9 and TRBJ2-3): DSGVTQTPKHLITATGQRVTLRCSPRSGDLSVYWYQQSLDQGLQFLIQYYNGEERAKGNILERFSAQQFPDLHSELNLSSLELGDSALYFCASSPIAGGRTDTQYFGPGTRLTVL.

This rearrangement joins TRBV29-1 to TRBJ1-1; D might be TRBD1 (5 bases). V was clipped by 5 bases and J by 0 bases, with 13 bases between them. Germline values: CDR1 SQVTM, CDR2 ANQGSEA. The CDR3 has 14 residues. The CDR3: CSVLTRGVNTEAFF. The CDR3 nucleotides read TGCAGCGTTTTAACTCGAGGGGTGAACACTGAAGCTTTCTTT.

Ten or more counts support this clonotype. The rearrangement joins TRBV6-1 to TRBJ1-2; the D is unclear. The germline gives CDR1 MNHNS, CDR2 SASEGT. V shed 5 bases and J shed 6 bases, with 13 bases lying between them. This CDR3 is built from 13 residues. CDR3 residues: CASSSLRRDGYTF. CDR3 sequence (DNA): TGTGCCAGCAGTTCCCTTCGACGAGATGGCTACACCTTC.

This clonotype has a handful of counts. The rearrangement links TRBV3-1 to TRBJ1-4, with a weak D call TRBD1 (5 bases). V dropped 5 bases and J dropped 8 bases, with 15 bases sitting between them. The germline V gene encodes CDR1 LGHDT and CDR2 YNNKEL (reference sequence). The CDR3 spans 14 residues. CDR3 coding DNA: TGTGCCAGCAGCGTCGGGACCTATTTAGAAAAACTGTTTTTT. It yields the protein CASSVGTYLEKLFF.

This clonotype was observed a handful of times. The chain combines TRBV18 with TRBJ1-5; D is ambiguous. V was shortened by 4 bases and J by 1 base, with 17 bases between the two germline ends. Germline CDR1 is KGHSH and CDR2 is LQKENI. The CDR3 runs to 17 residues. This CDR3 is CASSRTGVTGSNQPQHF. Here the CDR3 DNA reads TGTGCCAGCTCACGAACGGGTGTTACCGGCAGCAATCAGCCCCAGCATTTT.

V gene TRBV15 combines with J gene TRBJ1-5, with 7 positions matching TRBD1. This CDR3 has 14 amino acids. The J segment lost 3 bases and the V segment lost 4 bases, leaving 3 bases of the junction unmatched. Per germline, CDR1 LNHNV and CDR2 YYDKDF (reference sequence). For the CDR3, the DNA is TGTGCCACCAGCACGGACAGGTTCAATCAGCCCCAGCATTTT. Translating gives CATSTDRFNQPQHF.

This clonotype was observed a few times. The chain recombines TRBV19 with TRBJ2-5; TRBD2 matches 9 bases. Germline V gene lookup returns CDR1 LNHDA and CDR2 SQIVND (reference sequence). The V and J ends lost 3 bases and 2 bases, in that order; junction bases with no gene match: 7. This CDR3 is 16 amino acids long. CDR3 loop: CASSMGVAGEQETQYF. The CDR3 coding sequence is TGTGCCAGTAGTATGGGCGTAGCGGGGGAACAAGAGACCCAGTACTTC.

The chain recombines TRBV18 with TRBJ1-6; D is ambiguous. The CDR3 covers 16 residues. Looked up from germline, CDR1 is KGHSH and CDR2 is LQKENI. The V end was cut by 5 bases, the J end by 5 bases, with 16 bases between. Written as DNA, the CDR3 is TGTGCCAGCTCAGCATCCCCCGGGATCGATAATTCACCCCTCCACTTT. It translates to CASSASPGIDNSPLHF.

Many counts were recorded for this clonotype. The chain is built from TRBV2 and TRBJ1-4; D perhaps matches TRBD1 (5 bases). Per germline, CDR1 SNHLY and CDR2 FYNNEI. The length of the CDR3 is 12 residues. The V and J ends lost 8 bases and 2 bases respectively, with 6 bases between them. The CDR3 sequence is CASQGTNEKLFF. Written as DNA, the CDR3 is TGTGCCAGCCAGGGTACTAATGAAAAACTGTTTTTT.

This clonotype was counted many times. The rearrangement links TRBV18 to TRBJ2-1; a weak D match, TRBD2 (7 bases). CDR1 is KGHSH and CDR2 is LQKENI in the germline V gene. CDR3 length equals 15 residues. V was pared by 4 bases and J by 8 bases, with 18 bases between. The CDR3 DNA reads as TGTGCCAGCTCACGGGGGGGCTCTACATTCGATGAGCAGTTCTTC. Protein: CASSRGGSTFDEQFF.

As concerns this clonotype: A much larger clone differs by one base, so this may be a read error. The rearrangement uses TRBV3-1 and TRBJ1-3; D gene ambiguous. The CDR3 sequence is 15 residues long. The ends were cut back, 8 bases at V and 4 bases at J, with 18 bases in the middle. Germline CDR1 and CDR2: LGHDT and YNNKEL (reference sequence). The CDR3 DNA sequence: TGTGCCAGCTGCCTGAGCCGGGTCTTAGGAAACACCATATATTTT. Encoded protein: CASCLSRVLGNTIYF.

This clonotype showed up just a few times. This chain joins TRBV3-1 and TRBJ2-2; 7 bases match TRBD2. This CDR3 contains 15 residues. Germline V gives CDR1 LGHDT, CDR2 YNNKEL (reference sequence). Germline trimming cut 1 base from V and 2 bases from J; bases unmatched to any gene: 1. CDR3 nucleotide sequence: TGTGCCAGCAGCCAAGGGGGGGGTAACACCGGGGAGCTGTTTTTT. Translation gives CASSQGGGNTGELFF.

This clonotype was observed at least ten times. This chain joins TRBV2 and TRBJ2-7; weak D call: TRBD2 (5 bases). The CDR3 has 16 amino acids. V gave up 2 bases and J gave up 3 bases, with 17 bases separating them. Germline-derived CDR1 and CDR2 are SNHLY and FYNNEI. This CDR3 is CASSERAGEGFYEQYF. The CDR3 DNA reads as TGTGCCAGCAGTGAAAGGGCCGGCGAGGGATTCTACGAGCAGTACTTC.

This chain's CDR3 is CASSFKQIGTEAFF. CDR3 in DNA: TGTGCCAGCAGTTTTAAGCAAATCGGCACTGAAGCTTTCTTT. The chain is built from TRBV12-3 or TRBV12-4 and TRBJ1-1; unclear D gene. The CDR3 is 14 residues long. Trimming removed 3 bases at V and 4 bases at J, with 12 bases between.

The chain employs TRBV30 and TRBJ1-5; D gene ambiguous. CDR1 is GTSNPN and CDR2 is SVGIG in the germline V gene (reference sequence). CDR3 length: 15 residues. The ends were cut back, 4 bases at V and 4 bases at J, with 17 bases in the middle. CDR3: CAWTLSTVANQPQHF. Here the CDR3 DNA reads TGTGCCTGGACTCTATCGACGGTAGCAAATCAGCCCCAGCATTTT.

This clonotype was picked up a small number of times. The chain employs TRBV15 and TRBJ2-2; the match to TRBD1 covers 7 bases. The junction had 5 bases not matched to a gene; V was cut back by 1 base and J by 6 bases. Germline V CDR1 and CDR2: LNHNV, YYDKDF (reference sequence). The CDR3 length is 15 residues. The CDR3 sequence is CATSRARQGPGELFF. The DNA for the CDR3 is TGTGCCACCAGCAGAGCCCGACAGGGCCCCGGGGAGCTGTTTTTT.

Details on this clonotype: One end of the junction is discordant with germline, which a read error may explain. This chain connects TRBV18 to TRBJ2-5, with a possible D match to TRBD1 (6 bases). Germline V CDR1 and CDR2: KGHSH, LQKENI. CDR3 size: 13 residues. DNA of the CDR3: TGTGCCAGCTTACCACAGGGCGGGGAGACCCAGTACTTC. Its protein is CASLPQGGETQYF.

The V and J genes are TRBV5-1 and TRBJ2-1; 7 nucleotides agree with TRBD1. With 5 bases clipped from V and 2 bases from J, the junction kept 7 bases outside the gene matches. Germline lookup yields CDR1 SGHRS and CDR2 YFSETQ. The CDR3 consists of 15 residues. As DNA, the CDR3 is TGCGCCAGCAGATCAGGGGGATCCACCTACAATGAGCAGTTCTTC. Its protein is CASRSGGSTYNEQFF.

At least ten counts were recorded for this clonotype. This chain connects TRBV12-3 or TRBV12-4 to TRBJ1-2; 8 bases align to TRBD1. V dropped 5 bases and J dropped 1; count of bases not matched to a gene: 12. The CDR3 length is 17 residues. The CDR3 protein is CASSPGGGFISNYGYTF. The DNA for the CDR3 is TGTGCCAGCAGTCCAGGGGGCGGCTTTATTAGTAACTATGGCTACACCTTC.

The rearrangement uses TRBV5-6 and TRBJ2-7; no clear D. V dropped 6 bases and J dropped 0 bases, with 10 bases sitting between them. The germline V gene has CDR1 SGHDT and CDR2 YYEEEE. The CDR3 extends over 13 amino acids. The CDR3 DNA sequence: TGTGCCAGCAATCCCACCAGCTCCTACGAGCAGTACTTC. Translating gives CASNPTSSYEQYF.

V is TRBV2 and J is TRBJ2-7, with 12 positions matching TRBD1. The ends lost 10 bases at V and 5 bases at J; junction bases unmatched: 9. This CDR3 region has 14 residues. Germline V lookup: CDR1 SNHLY, CDR2 FYNNEI. For the CDR3, the DNA is TGTGCCAACGCGCGGGACAGGGGGCGACACGAGCAGTACTTC. This sequence encodes CANARDRGRHEQYF.

This clonotype has at least ten counts. The rearrangement joins TRBV12-3 or TRBV12-4 to TRBJ1-6, with D perhaps matching TRBD1 (6 bases). The CDR3 totals 15 residues. Trimming stripped 5 bases from V and 7 bases from J, with 15 bases between. DNA of the CDR3: TGTGCCAGCAGTCCAAGGACAGTCAGGAATTCACCCCTCCACTTT. Translated: CASSPRTVRNSPLHF.

The V call is TRBV28, the J call TRBJ2-7; D remains unclear. Per the germline V gene, CDR1 is MDHEN and CDR2 is SYDVKM. The CDR3 has 13 residues. The ends were cut back, 3 bases at V and 1 base at J, with 7 bases in the middle. The CDR3 region is CASSFEESYEQYF. CDR3 nucleotides: TGTGCCAGCAGTTTCGAGGAGTCCTACGAGCAGTACTTC. The entire variable domain, with the rest obtained from reference TRBV28 and TRBJ2-7, is as follows: DVKVTQSSRYLVKRTGEKVFLECVQDMDHENMFWYRQDPGLGLRLIYFSYDVKMKEKGDIPEGYSVSREKKERFSLILESASTNQTSMYLCASSFEESYEQYFGPGTRLTVT.